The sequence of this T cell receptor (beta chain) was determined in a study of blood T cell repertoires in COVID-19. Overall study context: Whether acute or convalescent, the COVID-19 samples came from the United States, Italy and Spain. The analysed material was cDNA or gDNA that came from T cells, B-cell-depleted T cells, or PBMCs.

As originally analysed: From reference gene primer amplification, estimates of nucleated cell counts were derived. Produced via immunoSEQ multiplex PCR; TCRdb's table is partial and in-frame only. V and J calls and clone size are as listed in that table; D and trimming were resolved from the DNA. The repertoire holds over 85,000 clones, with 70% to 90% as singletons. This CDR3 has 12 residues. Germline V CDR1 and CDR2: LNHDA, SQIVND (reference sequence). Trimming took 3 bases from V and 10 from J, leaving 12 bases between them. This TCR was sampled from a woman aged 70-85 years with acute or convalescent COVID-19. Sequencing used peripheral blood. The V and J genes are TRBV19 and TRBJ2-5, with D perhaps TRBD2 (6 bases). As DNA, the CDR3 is TGTGCCAGTAGTATCGGAGGGTTGGACCAGTACTTC. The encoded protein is CASSIGGLDQYF.